What follows are 8 T cell receptor beta chains derived from one specimen sequenced in a study of early T cells in non-severe SARS-CoV-2 infection. TCRdb reanalysed the 5' RACE reads using MiXCR and keeps one entry per CDR3 protein. The repertoire holds more than 65,000 distinct CDR3 sequences, with about an eighth as singletons. The sequencing sample was made of whole blood. The receptor set was obtained from an adult who was a healthcare worker with PCR-confirmed SARS-CoV-2 infection or an uninfected control (not recorded which).

This clonotype was seen only once. No conserved phenylalanine or tryptophan ends this CDR3, so it is likely a read error. The genes are TRBV28 and TRBJ2-5, with D uncertain. Germline CDR1 reads MDHEN; CDR2 reads SYDVKM. The CDR3 is made up of 11 amino acids. Trimming took off 7 bases at V and 5 bases at J, with 8 bases between the two ends. This CDR3 reads CASTHGETQYS. In DNA, the CDR3 is TGTGCCAGCACCCACGGGGAGACCCAGTACTCC.

At least ten counts were recorded for this clonotype. The chain combines TRBV5-4 with TRBJ1-1, with 9 bases aligning to TRBD1. CDR1 and CDR2 from the germline V gene are SGHNT and YYREEE (reference sequence). The CDR3 totals 15 residues. V dropped 4 bases and J dropped 5; count of bases not matched to a gene: 9. CDR3 sequence reads: CASSAALGQGTEAFF. The CDR3 DNA follows: TGTGCCAGCAGCGCCGCTCTCGGACAGGGGACTGAAGCTTTCTTT.

V and J are TRBV25-1 and TRBJ2-5; tentatively, D is TRBD2 (5 bases). The germline V gene has CDR1 MGHDK and CDR2 SYGVNS. This CDR3 has 14 residues. V gave up 6 bases and J gave up 0 bases, with 11 bases separating them. Written as DNA, the CDR3 is TGTGCCAGCAGCAATCCCGGGAACCAAGAGACCCAGTACTTC. It translates to CASSNPGNQETQYF.

Concerning this clonotype: A much larger clone differs from this one at a single base, so this may be a read error. The chain links TRBV28 to TRBJ2-7, with a weak D call TRBD2 (6 bases). Germline CDR1 reads MDHEN; CDR2 reads SYDVKM. The CDR3 extends over 16 amino acids. Deletions cut 3 bases from V and 3 bases from J, with 18 bases between. The DNA for the CDR3 is TGTGCCAGCAGTTTTGGCGGAGGGAGAGGGTTCTACGAGCAGTACTTC. Translated, it gives CASSFGGGRGFYEQYF.

This clonotype was found many times. The chain combines TRBV5-1 with TRBJ2-7; TRBD1 matches at 11 bases. Germline assignment: CDR1 SGHRS and CDR2 YFSETQ. This CDR3 has 15 amino acids. V trimming: 3 bases; J trimming: 2 bases; junction bases outside the gene matches: 4. CDR3 coding DNA: TGCGCCAGCAGCTGGAGGACAGGGGGCACCTACGAGCAGTACTTC. This codes for CASSWRTGGTYEQYF.

V gene TRBV7-2 combines with J gene TRBJ1-6; D is perhaps TRBD1 (5 bases). CDR1 is SGHTA and CDR2 is FQGNSA in the germline V gene. Trimming pared 6 bases from V and 10 bases from J, leaving 16 bases between. The CDR3 is 14 amino acids. The CDR3 is CASSKIQGQSPLHF. The CDR3 DNA sequence: TGTGCCAGCAGTAAAATTCAGGGTCAATCACCCCTCCACTTT.

This sequence joins TRBV29-1 and TRBJ2-1; a possible D gene is TRBD2 (6 bases). This CDR3 spans 12 amino acids. V was clipped by 6 bases and J by 10 bases, with 16 bases between them. Germline V CDR1 and CDR2: SQVTM, ANQGSEA. CDR3 residues: CSVALGGGEQFF. CDR3 nucleotide sequence: TGCAGCGTCGCTTTGGGGGGTGGAGAGCAGTTCTTC.

The chain links TRBV29-1 to TRBJ2-3; possible D gene TRBD2, 6 bases. This CDR3 comprises 14 residues. Germline values: CDR1 SQVTM, CDR2 ANQGSEA. V was shortened by 6 bases and J by 4 bases, with 17 bases between the two germline ends. This chain's CDR3 is CSVIRTNSADTQYF. CDR3 bases: TGCAGCGTAATAAGGACTAACAGCGCAGATACGCAGTATTTT.